One T cell receptor (beta chain) is described in this entry. Its target is unknown. With a J-beta primer mix and a sample-barcoded 5' primer, a second PCR ran roughly 6 to 12 cycles. TCRdb fed the 5' RACE reads into MiXCR, producing one record per CDR3 protein. The sample gives about 400,000 distinct CDR3 sequences, 50% to 60% of which show up once; 51% is in the top ten. The data derive from a study of blood T cells in healthy people across ages. Study conclusions and caveats: What prevented conclusive comparison of naive and antigen-experienced cells was that PBMCs were unsorted.

This CDR3 spans 13 amino acids. V lost 5 bases and J lost 7, with 12 bases in between. CDR1 and CDR2 (germline): MNHEY, SVGEGT. Material for sequencing was blood. This receptor was obtained from a man in his sixties in good health. This chain links TRBV6-2 or TRBV6-3 with TRBJ2-1; D might be TRBD1 or TRBD2, each matching 5 bases. CDR3 in DNA: TGTGCCAGCAGTGGGGGATTAAGGAATGAGCAGTTCTTC. Translation: CASSGGLRNEQFF.